This TCR beta chain was found in a study of cytomegalovirus exposure and HLA in healthy donors. Both 60 Vbeta primers and 13 Jbeta primers went into the PCR. The table came from immunoSEQ multiplex PCR; TCRdb's copy has only in-frame clones and leaves some out. The sample shows 85,000 to 90,000 clones, 65% to 80% of them seen only once. The CDR3 is made up of 16 amino acids. J gave up 4 bases and V 5 bases, and 10 bases lay outside the gene matches. Germline assignment: CDR1 SGHDN and CDR2 FVKESK. Sequencing was done on a sample of PBMCs. The genes are TRBV14 and TRBJ2-2; 7 bases align to TRBD1. The receptor comes from a man aged 25 to 45 in good health and CMV-seropositive. CDR3 sequence (DNA): TGTGCCAGCAGCAATCGACCGGGACAGATCACCGGGGAGCTGTTTTTT. Translating it yields CASSNRPGQITGELFF.